A single sample is the source of the 28 T cell receptor beta chains below, sequenced in a study of identical twins. MiXCR, run by TCRdb on the 5' RACE reads, gives a single entry per CDR3 protein. The sample records roughly 720,000 distinct CDR3 sequences, roughly 18% being singletons. This same sample was also part of a study on T cells expressing NK-cell markers.

Sequencing input: PBMCs. These receptor sequences come from a young woman in good health.

This clonotype was seen at least ten times. The chain uses TRBV10-3 and TRBJ2-1; D is possibly TRBD1 (6 bases). The CDR3 sequence is 15 residues long. Germline V lookup: CDR1 ENHRY, CDR2 SYGVKD. V lost 6 bases and J lost 5, with 17 bases in between. The CDR3 DNA reads TGTGCCATCAGAACGTTTCAGGGGCCGGACAATGAGCAGTTCTTC. Protein: CAIRTFQGPDNEQFF.

This clonotype has just a few counts. The chain carries TRBV20-1 and TRBJ2-1; TRBD2 is a possible D gene (6 bases). The CDR3 spans 15 residues. The V end lost 6 bases, the J end lost 2 bases, and 17 bases lay between the germline ends. The germline gives CDR1 DFQATT, CDR2 SNEGSKA (reference sequence). CDR3 sequence (DNA): TGCAGTGCCCTAGAGGCGGGAATACCCTACAATGAGCAGTTCTTC. As protein: CSALEAGIPYNEQFF.

The sample holds a few counts of this clonotype. The chain has TRBV7-2 and TRBJ2-1; D uncertain. The CDR3 loop spans 11 amino acids. Germline V lookup: CDR1 SGHTA, CDR2 FQGNSA. Between the trimmed V and J ends, which lost 6 bases and 8 bases, there was a span of 8 bases. The CDR3 reads CASSPRHEQFF. Here the CDR3 DNA reads TGTGCCAGCAGTCCCCGTCATGAGCAGTTCTTC.

The sample holds a few counts of this clonotype. The chain carries TRBV10-2 and TRBJ2-5; no clear D. The CDR3 length is 15 residues. Germline loops: CDR1 WSHSY, CDR2 SAAADI. Trimming removed 4 bases at V and 2 bases at J, with 14 bases between. The CDR3 coding sequence is TGCGCCAGCAGTGTCCCTAAAGTATGGCAAGAGACCCAGTACTTC. Translated, it gives CASSVPKVWQETQYF.

V gene TRBV9 combines with J gene TRBJ2-2; D gene uncertain. Germline CDR1 reads SGDLS; CDR2 reads YYNGEE. Trimming cost V 3 bases and J 4 bases, with 13 bases left between them. CDR3 length: 15 amino acids. CDR3 loop: CASSARAGSTGELFF. The CDR3 nucleotides are TGTGCCAGCAGCGCCCGAGCCGGATCCACCGGGGAGCTGTTTTTT.

This clonotype was detected many times. The chain links TRBV12-3 or TRBV12-4 to TRBJ2-1, with TRBD2 matching 8 bases. This CDR3 spans 14 amino acids. With 5 bases clipped from V and 9 bases from J, the junction kept 9 bases outside the gene matches. DNA of the CDR3: TGTGCCAGCAGTCGACCGGGACTAGACCCTGAGCAGTTCTTC. Amino acids: CASSRPGLDPEQFF.

Only a few counts were recorded for this clonotype. The chain joins TRBV12-3 or TRBV12-4 to TRBJ1-2; TRBD1 matches 7 bases. The V gene end was trimmed by 7 bases and the J gene end by 4 bases; junction bases not matched to a gene: 3. This CDR3 has 12 amino acids. The CDR3 spells CASTGDSYGYTF. CDR3 sequence (DNA): TGTGCCAGCACCGGGGACAGCTATGGCTACACCTTC.

A few counts support this clonotype. This chain connects TRBV20-1 to TRBJ1-1, with D uncertain. V gave up 4 bases and J gave up 0 bases, with 6 bases separating them. CDR1 and CDR2 (germline): DFQATT, SNEGSKA (reference sequence). The CDR3 sequence is 12 residues long. The CDR3 DNA sequence: TGCAGTGCTACCCCAGTGAACACTGAAGCTTTCTTT. Protein: CSATPVNTEAFF.

The chain combines TRBV5-1 with TRBJ1-2; D gene ambiguous. The germline V gene has CDR1 SGHRS and CDR2 YFSETQ. V shed 0 bases and J shed 2 bases, with 8 bases lying between them. The CDR3 is 14 residues long. CDR3 sequence: CASSLDTPNYGYTF. CDR3 bases: TGCGCCAGCAGCTTGGACACCCCAAACTATGGCTACACCTTC.

The J gene is TRBJ2-2, the V gene TRBV27; D not resolved. This CDR3 region has 15 residues. CDR1 is MNHEY, CDR2 SMNVEV, per germline (reference sequence). V lost 3 bases, J lost 0 bases, and 8 bases lay in between. CDR3: CASSFGLANTGELFF. CDR3 DNA sequence: TGTGCCAGCAGTTTCGGCCTCGCGAACACCGGGGAGCTGTTTTTT.

V gene TRBV5-5 combines with J gene TRBJ2-5; 9 nucleotides agree with TRBD2. The J segment lost 4 bases and the V segment lost 4 bases, leaving 8 bases of the junction unmatched. Germline V gene data show CDR1 as SGHKS and CDR2 as YYEKEE (reference sequence). CDR3 length: 15 amino acids. CDR3 in DNA: TGTGCCAGCAGCCCGGGGCTAGCGGGGTCAGAGACCCAGTACTTC. It encodes CASSPGLAGSETQYF.

V and J are TRBV2 and TRBJ2-1; a possible D gene is TRBD2 (7 bases). V dropped 8 bases and J dropped 7 bases, with 27 bases sitting between them. The length of the CDR3 is 17 residues. The germline V gene has CDR1 SNHLY and CDR2 FYNNEI. CDR3 in DNA: TGTGCCAGCGGCACAAGGTTTGGGGGGGCCCGTTATAATGAGCAGTTCTTC. This codes for CASGTRFGGARYNEQFF.

This clonotype was picked up a small number of times. The chain couples TRBV6-5 to TRBJ1-1, with D maybe TRBD1 (6 bases). The CDR3 loop spans 15 amino acids. Trimming pared 2 bases from V and 5 bases from J, leaving 15 bases between. Germline loops: CDR1 MNHEY, CDR2 SVGAGI. In DNA, the CDR3 is TGTGCCAGCAGTTACGAAACCGGACAGATGACTGAAGCTTTCTTT. Protein sequence: CASSYETGQMTEAFF.

This clonotype was seen more than once but under ten times. This chain joins TRBV12-3 or TRBV12-4 and TRBJ1-1; D is unresolved. This CDR3 has 13 amino acids. The ends were cut back, 7 bases at V and 0 bases at J, with 9 bases in the middle. In DNA form, the CDR3 reads TGTGCCAGCACCCCCGAGTTGAACACTGAAGCTTTCTTT. It translates to CASTPELNTEAFF.

This clonotype occurred many times. This chain connects TRBV5-5 to TRBJ2-7, with D possibly TRBD2 on 5 matching bases. The CDR3 runs 17 residues. The germline CDR1 and CDR2 sequences are SGHKS and YYEKEE (reference sequence). Trimming removed 2 bases from V and 0 bases from J, with 18 bases in between. CDR3 loop: CASSFRRTGSGSYEQYF. CDR3 DNA sequence: TGTGCCAGCAGCTTTCGGCGTACGGGGAGCGGCTCCTACGAGCAGTACTTC.

The gene calls are TRBV5-1 and TRBJ1-1; tentatively, D is TRBD1 (5 bases). The CDR3 extends over 15 amino acids. Trimming removed 0 bases from V and 3 bases from J, with 12 bases in between. Germline loops: CDR1 SGHRS, CDR2 YFSETQ. CDR3 residues: CASSLAGRRDTEAFF. CDR3 coding DNA: TGCGCCAGCAGCTTGGCGGGACGGCGGGACACTGAAGCTTTCTTT.

This clonotype was counted between two and nine times. The chain combines TRBV6-5 with TRBJ1-6; the D is unclear. Germline V gene data show CDR1 as MNHEY and CDR2 as SVGAGI. This CDR3 region has 17 residues. V was trimmed by 2 bases and J by 2 bases, leaving 13 bases between them. The DNA for the CDR3 is TGTGCCAGCAGTTACGGGAAAGTCCTGGCCTATAATTCACCCCTCCACTTT. This translates into CASSYGKVLAYNSPLHF.

The CDR3 region has the DNA TGTGCCAGCAGCTTATCGTTGTCAGATACGCAGTATTTT. It codes for CASSLSLSDTQYF. This chain connects TRBV7-7 to TRBJ2-3; D gene unclear. The germline CDR1 and CDR2 sequences are SSHAT and FNYEAQ (reference sequence). CDR3 length: 13 residues. V dropped 2 bases and J dropped 4 bases, with 7 bases sitting between them.

V and J are TRBV4-3 and TRBJ2-5; tentatively, D is TRBD1 or TRBD2 (7 bases each). Germline values: CDR1 LGHNA, CDR2 YSLEER. Between the trimmed V and J ends, which lost 2 bases and 6 bases, there was a span of 28 bases. CDR3 size: 19 residues. The DNA of the CDR3 is TGCGCCAGCAGCCAATCCAGGGGGAGGGGAGGAAATTTACGACAGACCCAGTACTTC. Amino acids: CASSQSRGRGGNLRQTQYF.

This clonotype turned up a few times. The rearrangement uses TRBV4-2 and TRBJ2-7; 9 bases line up with TRBD2. Germline-derived CDR1 and CDR2 are LGHNA and YNFKEQ. V trimming: 2 bases; J trimming: 5 bases; junction bases outside the gene matches: 10. The CDR3 extends over 16 amino acids. CDR3 sequence reads: CASSQILAGGPHEQYF. CDR3 nucleotides: TGTGCCAGCAGCCAAATCTTGGCGGGGGGGCCTCACGAGCAGTACTTC.

This clonotype was seen many times. The V call is TRBV5-1, the J call TRBJ1-1; D gene ambiguous. V gave up 0 bases and J gave up 1 base, with 7 bases separating them. The germline V gene has CDR1 SGHRS and CDR2 YFSETQ. The CDR3 is 14 amino acids. CDR3 protein: CASSLGAGNTEAFF. CDR3 DNA sequence: TGCGCCAGCAGCTTGGGGGCAGGGAACACTGAAGCTTTCTTT.

The V and J genes are TRBV29-1 and TRBJ2-1; 10 bases line up with TRBD2. The CDR3 runs to 13 residues. Germline V CDR1 and CDR2: SQVTM, ANQGSEA. The V segment lost 8 bases and the J segment 3 bases; nucleotides outside the gene matches: 4. CDR3 sequence (DNA): TGCAGCTCTTGGACTAGCGGCTACAATGAGCAGTTCTTC. Its translation is CSSWTSGYNEQFF.

V gene TRBV29-1 combines with J gene TRBJ2-1; D unresolved. This CDR3 region has 11 residues. Germline values: CDR1 SQVTM, CDR2 ANQGSEA. CDR3 in amino acids: CTSRFYNEQFF. CDR3 nucleotides: TGCACCTCACGGTTCTACAATGAGCAGTTCTTC.

This clonotype appeared a few times. Written as DNA, the CDR3 is TGCAGTGCGGCCCAAACAGGGACAGATACGCAGTATTTT. Its protein is CSAAQTGTDTQYF. The J gene is TRBJ2-3, the V gene TRBV20-1; possible D gene TRBD1, 6 bases. Trimming removed 6 bases from V and 3 bases from J, with 13 bases in between. CDR1 and CDR2 from the germline V gene are DFQATT and SNEGSKA (reference sequence). The CDR3 consists of 13 residues.

At least ten counts were recorded for this clonotype. The chain has TRBV7-2 and TRBJ2-5; unclear D gene. CDR3 length equals 13 residues. The ends were cut back, 1 base at V and 3 bases at J, with 6 bases in the middle. CDR1 and CDR2 from the germline V gene are SGHTA and FQGNSA. CDR3 in DNA: TGTGCCAGCAGCTTAGAACGGGAAGAGACCCAGTACTTC. This gives the protein CASSLEREETQYF.

The chain is built from TRBV12-3 or TRBV12-4 and TRBJ1-4; perhaps TRBD1 as D (6 bases). Trimming took 6 bases from V and 10 from J, leaving 21 bases between them. The CDR3 contains 15 residues. The CDR3: CASSTGRAGAVKLFF. For the CDR3, the DNA is TGTGCCAGCAGCACCGGAAGGGCAGGGGCGGTAAAACTGTTTTTT.

CDR3 loop: CSASKGAAQTQYF. CDR3 sequence (DNA): TGCAGTGCTTCGAAAGGGGCAGCACAGACCCAGTACTTC. The chain recombines TRBV20-1 with TRBJ2-5, with D perhaps matching TRBD1 (5 bases). This CDR3 spans 13 amino acids. In germline, CDR1 is DFQATT, CDR2 SNEGSKA (reference sequence). Trimming pared 5 bases from V and 6 bases from J, leaving 16 bases between.

This clonotype was counted ten times or more. The J gene is TRBJ2-3, the V gene TRBV12-3 or TRBV12-4; D gene unclear. V was pared by 4 bases and J by 5 bases, with 7 bases between. CDR3 length: 12 residues. The CDR3 loop is CASSYRGDTQYF. As DNA, the CDR3 is TGTGCCAGCAGTTACCGAGGAGATACGCAGTATTTT.